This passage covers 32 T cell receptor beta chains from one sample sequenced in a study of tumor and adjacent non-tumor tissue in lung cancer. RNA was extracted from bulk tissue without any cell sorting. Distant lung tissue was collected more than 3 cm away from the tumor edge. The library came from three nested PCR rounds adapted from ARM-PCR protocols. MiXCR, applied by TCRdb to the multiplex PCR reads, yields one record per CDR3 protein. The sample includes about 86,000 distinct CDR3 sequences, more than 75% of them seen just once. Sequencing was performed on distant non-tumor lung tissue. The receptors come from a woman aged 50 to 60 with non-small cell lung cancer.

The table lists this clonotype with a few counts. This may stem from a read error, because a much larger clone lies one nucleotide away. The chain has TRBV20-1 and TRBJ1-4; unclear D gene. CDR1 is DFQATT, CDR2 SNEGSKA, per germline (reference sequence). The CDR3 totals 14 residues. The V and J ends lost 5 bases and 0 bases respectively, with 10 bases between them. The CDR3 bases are TGCAGTGCTTTTATGGGGTCAACTAATGAAAAACTGTTTTTT. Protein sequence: CSAFMGSTNEKLFF.

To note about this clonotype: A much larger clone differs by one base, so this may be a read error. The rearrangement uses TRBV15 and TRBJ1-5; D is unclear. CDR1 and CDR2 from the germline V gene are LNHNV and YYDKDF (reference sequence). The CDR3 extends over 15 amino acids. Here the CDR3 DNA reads TGTGCCACCAGCAGAGATGGAGGTGAGAATCAGTCCCAGCATTTT. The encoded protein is CATSRDGGENQSQHF.

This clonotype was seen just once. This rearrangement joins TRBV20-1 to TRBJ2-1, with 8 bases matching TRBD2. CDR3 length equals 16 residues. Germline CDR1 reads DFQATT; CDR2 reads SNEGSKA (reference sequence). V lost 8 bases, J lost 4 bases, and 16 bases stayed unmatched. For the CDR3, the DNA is TGCAGTACGATCACCCTATGGAGCGGGAGTTACAATGAGCAGTTCTTC. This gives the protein CSTITLWSGSYNEQFF.

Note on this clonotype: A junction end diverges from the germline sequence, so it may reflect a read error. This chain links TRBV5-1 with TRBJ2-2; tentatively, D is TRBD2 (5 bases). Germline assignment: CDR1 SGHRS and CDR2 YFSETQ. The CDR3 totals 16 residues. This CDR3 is CASSGGGQLNTGELLF. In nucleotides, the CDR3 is TGCGCCAGCAGCGGTGGTGGCCAGCTGAACACCGGGGAGCTGTTATTT.

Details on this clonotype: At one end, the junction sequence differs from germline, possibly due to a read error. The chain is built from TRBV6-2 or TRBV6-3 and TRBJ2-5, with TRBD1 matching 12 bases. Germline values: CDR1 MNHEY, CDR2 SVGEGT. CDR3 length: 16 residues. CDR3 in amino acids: CDSSVNPGQGARTQYF. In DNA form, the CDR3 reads TGTGACAGCAGTGTGAACCCGGGACAGGGGGCTCGGACCCAATACTTC.

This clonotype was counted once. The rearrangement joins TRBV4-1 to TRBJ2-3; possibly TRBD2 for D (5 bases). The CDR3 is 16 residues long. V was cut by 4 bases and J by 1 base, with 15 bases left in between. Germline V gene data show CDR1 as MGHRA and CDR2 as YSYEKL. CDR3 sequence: CASSRGWMEGTDTQYF. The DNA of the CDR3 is TGCGCCAGCAGCCGCGGATGGATGGAGGGCACAGATACGCAGTATTTT.

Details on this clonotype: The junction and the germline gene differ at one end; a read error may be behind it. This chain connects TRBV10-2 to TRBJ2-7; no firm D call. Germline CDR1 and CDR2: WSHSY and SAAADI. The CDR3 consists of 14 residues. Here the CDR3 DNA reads TGTGCCAGCAGTGAATCAGATAACTCTTACGAGCAGTACTTC. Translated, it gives CASSESDNSYEQYF.

Here the CDR3 DNA reads TGTGCCAGCCTAGACGGTTCTAGGTACGAGCAGTACTTC. Protein: CASLDGSRYEQYF. This sequence joins TRBV28 and TRBJ2-7, with D unresolved. The CDR3 contains 13 residues. The V and J ends lost 8 bases and 4 bases respectively, with 15 bases between them. Germline assignment: CDR1 MDHEN and CDR2 SYDVKM.

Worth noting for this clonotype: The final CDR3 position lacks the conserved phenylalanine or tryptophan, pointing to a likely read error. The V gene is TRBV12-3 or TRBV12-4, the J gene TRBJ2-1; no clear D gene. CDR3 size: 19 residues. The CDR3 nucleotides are TGTGCCGGCAGTTCCTATAGGATCGTGATGGATAGCTCCTACAATGAGCAGTTCTTG. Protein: CAGSSYRIVMDSSYNEQFL.

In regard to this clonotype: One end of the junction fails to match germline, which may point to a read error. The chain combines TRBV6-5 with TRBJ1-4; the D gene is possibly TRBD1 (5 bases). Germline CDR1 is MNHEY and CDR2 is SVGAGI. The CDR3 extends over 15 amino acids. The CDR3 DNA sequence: TGTGCCAGCAATGATGGGGGGGTTACTAATGAAAAACTGTTATTT. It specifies CASNDGGVTNEKLLF.

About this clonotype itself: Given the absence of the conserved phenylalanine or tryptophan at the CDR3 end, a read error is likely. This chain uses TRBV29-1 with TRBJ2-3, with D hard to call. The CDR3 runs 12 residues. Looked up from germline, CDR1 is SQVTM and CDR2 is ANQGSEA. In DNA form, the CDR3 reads TGCAACGTTGTTTTGACACCAGATACGCAGTATTCT. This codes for CNVVLTPDTQYS.

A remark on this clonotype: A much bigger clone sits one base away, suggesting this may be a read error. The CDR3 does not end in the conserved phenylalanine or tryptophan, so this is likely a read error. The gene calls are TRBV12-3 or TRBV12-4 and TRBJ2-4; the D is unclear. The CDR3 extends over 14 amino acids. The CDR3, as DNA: TGTGCCGGCAGTTTACTCGGAGTCAAAAACATTCAGTACTTA. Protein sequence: CAGSLLGVKNIQYL.

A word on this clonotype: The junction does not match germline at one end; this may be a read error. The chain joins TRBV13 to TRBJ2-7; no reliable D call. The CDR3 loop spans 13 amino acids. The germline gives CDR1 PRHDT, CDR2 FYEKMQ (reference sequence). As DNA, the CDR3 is TGTGCCAGCAGCTTCGTACAATCCTACGACCAGTACTTC. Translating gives CASSFVQSYDQYF.

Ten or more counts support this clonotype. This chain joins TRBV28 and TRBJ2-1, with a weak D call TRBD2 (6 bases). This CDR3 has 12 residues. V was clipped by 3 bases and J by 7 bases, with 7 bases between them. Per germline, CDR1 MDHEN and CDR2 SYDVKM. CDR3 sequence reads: CASSLEGNEQFF. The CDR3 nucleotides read TGTGCCAGCAGTTTGGAGGGGAATGAGCAGTTCTTC.

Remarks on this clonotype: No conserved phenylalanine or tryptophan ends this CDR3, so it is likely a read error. The CDR3 loop reads CASSSPDPAGETQYL. The CDR3 coding sequence is TGTGCCAGCAGTTCCCCGGACCCGGCTGGGGAGACCCAGTACTTA. The chain uses TRBV6-6 and TRBJ2-5; D not certain. The V gene lost 4 bases and the J gene lost 5 bases, with 17 bases spanning the gap. CDR3 length equals 15 residues. The germline gives CDR1 MNHNY, CDR2 SVGAGI (reference sequence).

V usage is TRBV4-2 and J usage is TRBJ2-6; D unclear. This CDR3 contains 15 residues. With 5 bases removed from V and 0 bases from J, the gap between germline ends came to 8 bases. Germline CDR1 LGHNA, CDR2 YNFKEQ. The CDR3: CASSISHSGANVLTF. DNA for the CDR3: TGTGCCAGCAGCATCAGTCACTCTGGGGCCAACGTCCTGACTTTC.

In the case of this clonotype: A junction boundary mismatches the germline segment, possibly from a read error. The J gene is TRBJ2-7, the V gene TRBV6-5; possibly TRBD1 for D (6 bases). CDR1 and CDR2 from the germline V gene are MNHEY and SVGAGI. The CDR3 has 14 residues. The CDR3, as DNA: TGTGCCAGCAATTACTCTCCTTCAAACAGGGCATGGGATTTC. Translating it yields CASNYSPSNRAWDF.

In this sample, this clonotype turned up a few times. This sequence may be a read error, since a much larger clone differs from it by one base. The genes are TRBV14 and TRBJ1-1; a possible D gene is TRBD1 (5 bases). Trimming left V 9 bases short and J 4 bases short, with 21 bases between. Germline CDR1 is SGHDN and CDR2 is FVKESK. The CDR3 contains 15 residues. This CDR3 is CASNFRARASTEAFF. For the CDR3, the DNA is TGTGCCAGTAATTTCCGGGCCAGGGCGAGCACTGAAGCTTTCTTT.

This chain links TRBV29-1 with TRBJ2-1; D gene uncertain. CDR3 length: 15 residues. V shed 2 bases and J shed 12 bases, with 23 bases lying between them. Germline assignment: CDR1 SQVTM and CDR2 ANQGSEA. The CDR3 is CSVETPERSYHGQFF. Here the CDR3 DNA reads TGCAGCGTTGAAACCCCGGAGCGATCCTACCATGGGCAGTTCTTC.

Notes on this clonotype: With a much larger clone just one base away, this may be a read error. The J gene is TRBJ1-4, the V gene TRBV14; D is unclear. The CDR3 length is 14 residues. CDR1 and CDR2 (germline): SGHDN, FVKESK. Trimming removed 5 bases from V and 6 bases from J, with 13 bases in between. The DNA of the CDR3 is TGTGCCAGCAGCGGCGGGTTTGTATATGAAAAACTGTTTTTT. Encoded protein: CASSGGFVYEKLFF.

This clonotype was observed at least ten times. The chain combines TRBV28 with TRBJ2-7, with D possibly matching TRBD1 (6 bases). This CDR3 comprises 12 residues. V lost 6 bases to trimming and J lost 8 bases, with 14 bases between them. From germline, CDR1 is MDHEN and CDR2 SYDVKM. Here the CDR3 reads CASSNLRGQQYF. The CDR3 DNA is TGTGCCAGCAGCAACCTCAGGGGACAGCAGTACTTC.

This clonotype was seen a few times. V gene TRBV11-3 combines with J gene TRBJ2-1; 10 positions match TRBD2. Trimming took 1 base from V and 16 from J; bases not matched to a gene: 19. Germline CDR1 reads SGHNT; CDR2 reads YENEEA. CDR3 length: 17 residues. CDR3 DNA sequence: TGTGCCAGCAGCTTAGGGACTAGCGGAGTGTCCTACAATGAACACTTCTTC. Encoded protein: CASSLGTSGVSYNEHFF.

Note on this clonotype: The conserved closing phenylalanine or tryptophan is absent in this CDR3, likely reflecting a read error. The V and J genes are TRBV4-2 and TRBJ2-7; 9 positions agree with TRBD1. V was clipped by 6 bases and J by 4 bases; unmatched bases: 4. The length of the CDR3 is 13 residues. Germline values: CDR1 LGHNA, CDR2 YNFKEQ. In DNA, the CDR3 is TGTGCCAGCAGTACAGGGGGCTCTTACGAGCAGTACCTC. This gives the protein CASSTGGSYEQYL.

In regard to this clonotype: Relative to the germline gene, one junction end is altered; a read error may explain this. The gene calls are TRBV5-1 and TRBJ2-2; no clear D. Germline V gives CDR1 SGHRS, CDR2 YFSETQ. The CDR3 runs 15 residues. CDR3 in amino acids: CANSISLAATGELFF. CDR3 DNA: TGCGCCAACAGCATCAGCCTCGCGGCCACCGGGGAGCTGTTTTTT.

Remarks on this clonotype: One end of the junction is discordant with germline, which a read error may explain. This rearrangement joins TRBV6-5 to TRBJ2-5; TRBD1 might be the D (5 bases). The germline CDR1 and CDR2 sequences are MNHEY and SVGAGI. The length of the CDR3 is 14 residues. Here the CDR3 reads CVSSVKDIQGTQYF. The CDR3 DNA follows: TGTGTCAGCAGTGTCAAGGACATCCAAGGGACCCAGTACTTC.

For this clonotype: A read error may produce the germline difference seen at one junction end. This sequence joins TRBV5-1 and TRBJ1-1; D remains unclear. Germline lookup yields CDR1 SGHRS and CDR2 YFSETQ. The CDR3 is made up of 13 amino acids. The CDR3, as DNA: TGCGCCAGTAGCCCGGACGCGAACACTGAAGCTATCTTT. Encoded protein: CASSPDANTEAIF.

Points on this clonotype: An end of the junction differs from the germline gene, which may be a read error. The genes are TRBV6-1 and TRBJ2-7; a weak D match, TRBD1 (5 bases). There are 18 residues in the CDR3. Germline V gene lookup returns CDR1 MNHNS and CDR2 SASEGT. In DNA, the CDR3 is TGTGCCAGCAGTCCATTAACTCAGGGATCACTAAGCTCCTACGAGCAGTATTTC. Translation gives CASSPLTQGSLSSYEQYF.

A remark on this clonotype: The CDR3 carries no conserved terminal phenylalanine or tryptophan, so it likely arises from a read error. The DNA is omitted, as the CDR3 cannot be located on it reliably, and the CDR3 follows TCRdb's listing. The CDR3 region is CASRPEGFTEVFI. The chain couples TRBV14 to TRBJ1-1; the table names TRBD1, a call not compared with the DNA. Germline loops: CDR1 SGHDN, CDR2 FVKESK. Counting both end residues, the CDR3 totals 13 amino acids.

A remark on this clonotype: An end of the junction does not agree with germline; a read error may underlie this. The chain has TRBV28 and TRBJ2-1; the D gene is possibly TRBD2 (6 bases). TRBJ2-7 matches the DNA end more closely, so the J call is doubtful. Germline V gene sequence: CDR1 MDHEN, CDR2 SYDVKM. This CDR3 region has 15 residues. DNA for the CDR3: TGCGCCAGCAGTTTAAGGGCGGGAAATTCAAATGAGCAGTACTTC. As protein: CASSLRAGNSNEQYF.

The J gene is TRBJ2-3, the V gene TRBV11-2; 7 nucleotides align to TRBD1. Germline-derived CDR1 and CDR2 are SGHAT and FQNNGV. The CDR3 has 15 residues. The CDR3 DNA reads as TGTGCTAACAGCGGCAGGGGGTACGGCACAGATACGCAGTATTTT. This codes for CANSGRGYGTDTQYF.

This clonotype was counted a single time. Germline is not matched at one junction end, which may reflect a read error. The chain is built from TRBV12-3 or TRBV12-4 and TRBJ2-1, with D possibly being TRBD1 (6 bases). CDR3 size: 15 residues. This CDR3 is CASLLIAGADNEQFF. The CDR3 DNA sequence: TGTGCCAGCCTGCTAATAGCAGGGGCGGACAATGAGCAGTTTTTC.

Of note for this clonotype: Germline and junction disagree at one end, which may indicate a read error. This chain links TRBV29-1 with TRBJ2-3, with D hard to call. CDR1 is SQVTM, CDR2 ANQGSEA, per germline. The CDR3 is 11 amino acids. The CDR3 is CSVKHSDTQFF. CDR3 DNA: TGCAGCGTTAAGCACAGCGATACGCAGTTTTTT.